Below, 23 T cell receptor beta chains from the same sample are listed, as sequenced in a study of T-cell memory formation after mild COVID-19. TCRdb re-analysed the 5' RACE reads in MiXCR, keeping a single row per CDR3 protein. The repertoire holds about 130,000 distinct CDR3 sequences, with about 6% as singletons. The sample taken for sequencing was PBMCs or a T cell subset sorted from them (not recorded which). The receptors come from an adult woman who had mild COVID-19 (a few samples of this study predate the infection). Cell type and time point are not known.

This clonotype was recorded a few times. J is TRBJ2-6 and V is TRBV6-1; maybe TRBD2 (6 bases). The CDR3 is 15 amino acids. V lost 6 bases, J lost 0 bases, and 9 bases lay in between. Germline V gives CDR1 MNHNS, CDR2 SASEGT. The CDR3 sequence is CASRDGGSGANVLTF. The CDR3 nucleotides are TGTGCCAGCAGGGACGGGGGCTCTGGGGCCAACGTCCTGACTTTC.

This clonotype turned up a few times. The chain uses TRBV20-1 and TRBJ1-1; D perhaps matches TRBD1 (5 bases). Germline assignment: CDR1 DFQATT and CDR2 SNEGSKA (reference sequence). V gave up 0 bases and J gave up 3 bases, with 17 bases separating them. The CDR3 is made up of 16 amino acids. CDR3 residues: CSARDSGTGRDTEAFF. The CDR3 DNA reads TGCAGTGCTAGAGATAGTGGTACAGGTAGGGACACTGAAGCTTTCTTT.

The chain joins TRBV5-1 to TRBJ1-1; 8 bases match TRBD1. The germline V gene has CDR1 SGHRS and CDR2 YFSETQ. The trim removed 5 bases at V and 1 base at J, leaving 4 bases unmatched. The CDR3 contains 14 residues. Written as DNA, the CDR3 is TGCGCCAGCAGGAGTGGACAGGGGAACACTGAAGCTTTCTTT. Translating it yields CASRSGQGNTEAFF.

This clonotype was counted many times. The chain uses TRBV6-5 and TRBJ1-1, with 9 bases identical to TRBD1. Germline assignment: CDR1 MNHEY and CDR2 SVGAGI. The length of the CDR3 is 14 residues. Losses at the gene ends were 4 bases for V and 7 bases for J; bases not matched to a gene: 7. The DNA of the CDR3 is TGTGCCAGCAGTTGGGACAGGGTAAGCGTTGAAGCTTTCTTT. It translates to CASSWDRVSVEAFF.

CDR3 protein: CASSSIEVGTDTQYF. The CDR3 DNA is TGTGCCAGCAGTTCTATCGAGGTCGGCACAGATACGCAGTATTTT. This chain joins TRBV27 and TRBJ2-3, with D unclear. From germline, CDR1 is MNHEY and CDR2 SMNVEV (reference sequence). Trimming took off 4 bases at V and 1 base at J, with 12 bases between the two ends. The length of the CDR3 is 15 residues.

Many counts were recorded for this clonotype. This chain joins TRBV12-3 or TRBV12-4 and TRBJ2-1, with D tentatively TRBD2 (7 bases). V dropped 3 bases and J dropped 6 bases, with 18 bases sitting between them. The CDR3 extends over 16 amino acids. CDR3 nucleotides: TGTGCCAGCAGTTTTTGGGGAGGGGGAGCCGGCAATGAGCAGTTCTTC. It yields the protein CASSFWGGGAGNEQFF.

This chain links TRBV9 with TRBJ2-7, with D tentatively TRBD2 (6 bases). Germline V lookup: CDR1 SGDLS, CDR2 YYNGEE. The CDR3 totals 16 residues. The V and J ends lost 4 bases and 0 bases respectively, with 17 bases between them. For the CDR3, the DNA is TGTGCCAGCAGCCCACGAGTTTGGGACTCCTCCTACGAGCAGTACTTC. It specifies CASSPRVWDSSYEQYF.

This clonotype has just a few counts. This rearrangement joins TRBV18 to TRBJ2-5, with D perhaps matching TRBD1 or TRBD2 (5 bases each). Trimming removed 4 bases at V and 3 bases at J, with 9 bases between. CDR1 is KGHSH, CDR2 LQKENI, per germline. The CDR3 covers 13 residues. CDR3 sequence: CASSHEGKETQYF. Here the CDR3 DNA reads TGTGCCAGCTCACACGAGGGGAAAGAGACCCAGTACTTC.

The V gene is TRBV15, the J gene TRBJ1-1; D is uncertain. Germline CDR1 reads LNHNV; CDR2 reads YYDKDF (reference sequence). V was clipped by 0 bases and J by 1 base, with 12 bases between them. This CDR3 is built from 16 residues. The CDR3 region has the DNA TGTGCCACCAGCAGAGATCGTGGACGGCAGAACACTGAAGCTTTCTTT. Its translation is CATSRDRGRQNTEAFF.

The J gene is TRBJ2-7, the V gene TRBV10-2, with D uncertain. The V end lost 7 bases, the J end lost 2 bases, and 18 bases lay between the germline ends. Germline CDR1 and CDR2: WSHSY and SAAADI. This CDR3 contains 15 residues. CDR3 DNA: TGCGCCAGCATGGCCACCCTAGGGATCGCCTACGAGCAGTACTTC. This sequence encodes CASMATLGIAYEQYF.

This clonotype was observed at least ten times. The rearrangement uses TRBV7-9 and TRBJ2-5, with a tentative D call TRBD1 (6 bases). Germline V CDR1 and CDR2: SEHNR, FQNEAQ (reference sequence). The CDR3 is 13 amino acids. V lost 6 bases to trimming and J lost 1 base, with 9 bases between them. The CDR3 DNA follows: TGTGCCAGCAGTTGGGACACCCAAGAGACCCAGTACTTC. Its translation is CASSWDTQETQYF. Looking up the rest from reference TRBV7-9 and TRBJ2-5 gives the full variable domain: DTGVSQNPRHKITKRGQNVTFRCDPISEHNRLYWYRQTLGQGPEFLTYFQNEAQLEKSRLLSDRFSAERPKGSFSTLEIQRTEQGDSAMYLCASSWDTQETQYFGPGTRLLVL.

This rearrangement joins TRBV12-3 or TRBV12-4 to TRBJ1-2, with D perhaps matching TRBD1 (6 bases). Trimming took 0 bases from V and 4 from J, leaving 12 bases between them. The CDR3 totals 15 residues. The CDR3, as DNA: TGTGCCAGCAGTTTAGCGTTAGGAGGGGGCTATGGCTACACCTTC. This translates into CASSLALGGGYGYTF.

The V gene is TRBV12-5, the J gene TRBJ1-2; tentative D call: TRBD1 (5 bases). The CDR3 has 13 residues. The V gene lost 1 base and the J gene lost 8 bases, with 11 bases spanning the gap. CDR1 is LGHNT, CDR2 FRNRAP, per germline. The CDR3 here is CASGLARGRGYTF. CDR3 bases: TGTGCTAGTGGTTTGGCCCGGGGCAGGGGCTACACCTTC.

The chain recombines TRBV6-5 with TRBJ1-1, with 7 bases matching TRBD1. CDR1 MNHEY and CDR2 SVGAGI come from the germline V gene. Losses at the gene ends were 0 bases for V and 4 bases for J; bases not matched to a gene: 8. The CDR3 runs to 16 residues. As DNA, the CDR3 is TGTGCCAGCAGTTACTCGAATGGCAGGGGGGTCACTGAAGCTTTCTTT. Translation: CASSYSNGRGVTEAFF.

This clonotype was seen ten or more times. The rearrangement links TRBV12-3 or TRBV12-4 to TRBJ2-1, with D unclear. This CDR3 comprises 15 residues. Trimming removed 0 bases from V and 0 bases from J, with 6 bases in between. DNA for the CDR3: TGTGCCAGCAGTTTAGCGGCGAGCTCCTACAATGAGCAGTTCTTC. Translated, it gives CASSLAASSYNEQFF.

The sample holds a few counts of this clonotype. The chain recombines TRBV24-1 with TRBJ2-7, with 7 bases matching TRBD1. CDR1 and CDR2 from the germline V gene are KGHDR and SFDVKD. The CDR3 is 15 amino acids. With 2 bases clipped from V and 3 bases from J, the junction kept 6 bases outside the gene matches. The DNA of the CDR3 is TGTGCCACCAGTGATTCCAGGGGGACAGTCTACGAGCAGTACTTC. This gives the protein CATSDSRGTVYEQYF.

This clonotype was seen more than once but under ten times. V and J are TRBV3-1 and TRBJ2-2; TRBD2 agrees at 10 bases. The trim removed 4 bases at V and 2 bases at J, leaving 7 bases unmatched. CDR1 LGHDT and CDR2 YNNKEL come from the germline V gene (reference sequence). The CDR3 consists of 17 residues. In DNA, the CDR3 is TGTGCCAGCAGCCCATATCTAGCGGGGGTCAACACCGGGGAGCTGTTTTTT. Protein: CASSPYLAGVNTGELFF.

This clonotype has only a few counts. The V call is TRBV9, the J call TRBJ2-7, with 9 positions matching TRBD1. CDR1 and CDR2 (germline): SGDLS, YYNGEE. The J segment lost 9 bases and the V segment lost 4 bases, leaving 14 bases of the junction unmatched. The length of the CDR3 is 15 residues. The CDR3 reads CASSTLGTGNIGQYF. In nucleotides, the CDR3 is TGTGCCAGCAGCACCCTCGGGACAGGGAACATTGGGCAGTACTTC.

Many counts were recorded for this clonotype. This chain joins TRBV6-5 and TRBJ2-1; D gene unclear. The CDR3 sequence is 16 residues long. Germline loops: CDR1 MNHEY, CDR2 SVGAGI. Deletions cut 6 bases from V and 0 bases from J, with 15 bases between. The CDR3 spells CASRRLTALSYNEQFF. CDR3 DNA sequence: TGTGCCAGCAGGAGACTGACCGCGCTCTCCTACAATGAGCAGTTCTTC.

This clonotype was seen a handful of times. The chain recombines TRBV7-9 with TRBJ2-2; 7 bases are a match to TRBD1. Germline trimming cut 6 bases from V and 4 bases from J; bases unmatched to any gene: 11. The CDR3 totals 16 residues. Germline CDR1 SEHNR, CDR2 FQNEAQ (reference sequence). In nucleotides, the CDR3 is TGTGCCAGCAGTCACGACCGGGACAGACCCACCGGGGAGCTGTTTTTT. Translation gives CASSHDRDRPTGELFF.

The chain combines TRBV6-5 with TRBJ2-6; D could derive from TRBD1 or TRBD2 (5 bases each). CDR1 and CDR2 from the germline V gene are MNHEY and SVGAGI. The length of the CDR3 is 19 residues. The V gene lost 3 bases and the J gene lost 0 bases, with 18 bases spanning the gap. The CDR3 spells CASSYAGRRSISGANVLTF. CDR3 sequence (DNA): TGTGCCAGCAGTTATGCAGGGAGAAGGTCGATCTCTGGGGCCAACGTCCTGACTTTC.

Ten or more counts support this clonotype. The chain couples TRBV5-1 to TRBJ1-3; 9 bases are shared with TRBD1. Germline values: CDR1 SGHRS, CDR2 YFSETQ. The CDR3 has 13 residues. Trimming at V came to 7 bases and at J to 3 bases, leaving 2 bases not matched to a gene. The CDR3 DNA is TGCGCCAGCCGGACAGGGGATGGAAACACCATATATTTT. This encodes CASRTGDGNTIYF. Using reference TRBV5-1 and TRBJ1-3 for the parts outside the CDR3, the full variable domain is KAGVTQTPRYLIKTRGQQVTLSCSPISGHRSVSWYQQTPGQGLQFLFEYFSETQRNKGNFPGRFSGRQFSNSRSEMNVSTLELGDSALYLCASRTGDGNTIYFGEGSWLTVV.

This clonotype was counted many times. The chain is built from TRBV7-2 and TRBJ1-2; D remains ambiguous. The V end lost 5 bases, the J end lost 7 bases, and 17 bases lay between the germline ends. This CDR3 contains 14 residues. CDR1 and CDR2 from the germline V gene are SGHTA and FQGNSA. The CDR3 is CASSTDVYLGGYTF. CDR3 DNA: TGTGCCAGCAGCACGGACGTCTATCTAGGTGGCTACACCTTC.